Detailed here is one T cell receptor (beta chain). As yet, its antigen is unknown. These data originate in a study of spatial heterogeneity in lung cancer. Across the whole study: Each distinct TCR and UMI combination averaged more than ten appearances in raw reads.

Study results and caveats: Blood carried ubiquitous expanded tumor TCRs more at resection than follow-up.

Single TCR cDNA molecules each had their own unique molecular identifier. MiXCR, run by TCRdb on the 5' RACE reads, gives a single entry per CDR3 protein. Here the sample spans tens of thousands of distinct CDR3 sequences, roughly 15% being singletons. The time point denotes: sample taken at primary tumor resection. Unsorted whole RNA of tumor, nontumor lung or frozen PBMC was sequenced. Sequencing used PBMCs, obtained at surgery. This TCR derives from a male donor with early-stage non-small cell lung cancer.

In DNA, the CDR3 is TGTGCCATCAGTGAGTCGAACAGCTACGAGCAGTACTTC. This codes for CAISESNSYEQYF. The genes are TRBV10-3 and TRBJ2-7; unclear D gene. Per germline, CDR1 ENHRY and CDR2 SYGVKD. Trimming pared 0 bases from V and 3 bases from J, leaving 6 bases between. This CDR3 has 13 amino acids.